The TCR beta chain under discussion was sequenced for a study of T cell responses to AZD1222 COVID-19 vaccine. Sequenced by immunoSEQ multiplex PCR; TCRdb stores in-frame clones only, minus some. The sample comprises approximately 92,000 clones, about nine tenths of which are singletons, and about a fifth rests with the top ten. Trimming stripped 4 bases from V and 10 bases from J, with 8 bases between. CDR3 length: 11 residues. From germline, CDR1 is SNHLY and CDR2 FYNNEI. Sequencing used peripheral blood, obtained on day 0 of AZD1222 vaccination. This chain links TRBV2 with TRBJ2-1; D gene ambiguous. The sequence came from an adult in good health. For the CDR3, the DNA is TGTGCCAGCAGTGCCCTATCCGAGCAGTTCTTC. Protein product: CASSALSEQFF.